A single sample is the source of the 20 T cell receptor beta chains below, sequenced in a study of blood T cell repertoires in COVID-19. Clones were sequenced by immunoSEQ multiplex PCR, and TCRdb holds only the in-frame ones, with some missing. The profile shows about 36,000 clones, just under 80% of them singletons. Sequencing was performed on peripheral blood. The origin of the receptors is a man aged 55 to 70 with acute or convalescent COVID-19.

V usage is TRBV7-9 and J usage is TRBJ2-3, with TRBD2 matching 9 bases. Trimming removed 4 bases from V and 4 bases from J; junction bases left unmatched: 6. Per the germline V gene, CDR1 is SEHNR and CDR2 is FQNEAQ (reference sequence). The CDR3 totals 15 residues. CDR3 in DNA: TGTGCCAGCAGCTATCGTAGCGGGAGTTCAGATACGCAGTATTTT. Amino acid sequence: CASSYRSGSSDTQYF. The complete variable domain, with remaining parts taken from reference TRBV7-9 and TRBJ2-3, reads DTGVSQNPRHKITKRGQNVTFRCDPISEHNRLYWYRQTLGQGPEFLTYFQNEAQLEKSRLLSDRFSAERPKGSFSTLEIQRTEQGDSAMYLCASSYRSGSSDTQYFGPGTRLTVL.

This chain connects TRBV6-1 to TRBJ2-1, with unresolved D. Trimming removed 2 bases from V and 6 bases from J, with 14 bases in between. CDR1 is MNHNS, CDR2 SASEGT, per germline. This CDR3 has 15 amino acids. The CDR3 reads CASSEQSGPRNEQFF. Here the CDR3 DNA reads TGTGCCAGCAGTGAACAGTCAGGTCCCCGCAATGAGCAGTTCTTC.

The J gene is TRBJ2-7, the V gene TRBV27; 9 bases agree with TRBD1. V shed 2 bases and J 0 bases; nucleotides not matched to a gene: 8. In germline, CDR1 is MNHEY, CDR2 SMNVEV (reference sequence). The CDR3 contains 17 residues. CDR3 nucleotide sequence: TGTGCCAGCAGTTTACGGGGACAGGGTCGAGCCTCCTACGAGCAGTACTTC. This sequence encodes CASSLRGQGRASYEQYF.

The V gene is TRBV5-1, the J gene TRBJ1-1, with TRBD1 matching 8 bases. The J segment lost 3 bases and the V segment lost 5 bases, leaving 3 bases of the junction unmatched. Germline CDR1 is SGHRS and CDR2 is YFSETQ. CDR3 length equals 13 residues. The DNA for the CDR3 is TGCGCCAGCAGTATACAGGGGGACACTGAAGCTTTCTTT. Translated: CASSIQGDTEAFF.

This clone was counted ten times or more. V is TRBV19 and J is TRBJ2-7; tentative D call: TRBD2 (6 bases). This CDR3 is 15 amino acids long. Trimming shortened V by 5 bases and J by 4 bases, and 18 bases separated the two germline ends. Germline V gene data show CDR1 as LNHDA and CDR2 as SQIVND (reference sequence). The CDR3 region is CASSVQTYGGYEQYF. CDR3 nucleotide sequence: TGTGCCAGTAGTGTTCAGACATATGGAGGGTACGAGCAGTACTTC.

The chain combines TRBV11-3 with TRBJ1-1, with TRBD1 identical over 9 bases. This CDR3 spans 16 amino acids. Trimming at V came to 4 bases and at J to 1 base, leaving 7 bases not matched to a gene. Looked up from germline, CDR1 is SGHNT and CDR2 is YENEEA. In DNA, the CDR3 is TGTGCCAGCAGCTCACCGAGGACAGGGGCGAACACTGAAGCTTTCTTT. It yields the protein CASSSPRTGANTEAFF.

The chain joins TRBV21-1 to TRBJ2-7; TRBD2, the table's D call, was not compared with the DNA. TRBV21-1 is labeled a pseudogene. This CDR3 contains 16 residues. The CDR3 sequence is CASILSLQTRRAEQYF. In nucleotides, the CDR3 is TGTGCCAGCATCCTTTCTCTCCAGACTCGGCGGGCCGAGCAGTACTTC.

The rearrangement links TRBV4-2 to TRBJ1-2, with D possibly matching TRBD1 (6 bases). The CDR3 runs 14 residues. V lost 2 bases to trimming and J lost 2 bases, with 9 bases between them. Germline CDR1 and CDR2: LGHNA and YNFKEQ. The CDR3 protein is CASSQTDRNYGYTF. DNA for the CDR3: TGTGCCAGCAGCCAAACGGACAGAAACTATGGCTACACCTTC.

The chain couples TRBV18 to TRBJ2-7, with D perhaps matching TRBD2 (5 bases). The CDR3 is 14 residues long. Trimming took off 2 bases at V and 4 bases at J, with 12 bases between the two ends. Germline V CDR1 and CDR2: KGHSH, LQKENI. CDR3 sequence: CASSPSGTGYEQYF. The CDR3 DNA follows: TGTGCCAGCTCACCATCGGGCACGGGATACGAGCAGTACTTC.

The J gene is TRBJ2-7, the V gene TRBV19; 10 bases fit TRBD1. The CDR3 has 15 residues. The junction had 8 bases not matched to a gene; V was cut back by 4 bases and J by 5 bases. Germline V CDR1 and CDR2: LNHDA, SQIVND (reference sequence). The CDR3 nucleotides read TGTGCCAGTAGTACAACCGGGACAGGGGCCCACGAGCAGTACTTC. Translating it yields CASSTTGTGAHEQYF.

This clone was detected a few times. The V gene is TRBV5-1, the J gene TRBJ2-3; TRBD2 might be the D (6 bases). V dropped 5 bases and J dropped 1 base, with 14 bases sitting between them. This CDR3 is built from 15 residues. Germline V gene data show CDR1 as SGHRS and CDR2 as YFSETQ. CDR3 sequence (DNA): TGCGCCAGCAGAGACCGTTGGGGGGGCACAGATACGCAGTATTTT. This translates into CASRDRWGGTDTQYF.

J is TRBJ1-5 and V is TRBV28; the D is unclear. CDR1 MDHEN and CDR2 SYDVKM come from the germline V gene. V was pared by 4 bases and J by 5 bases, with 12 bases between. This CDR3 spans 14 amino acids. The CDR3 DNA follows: TGTGCCAGCAGTTCTGGGTTCAGGCATCAGCCCCAGCATTTT. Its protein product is CASSSGFRHQPQHF.

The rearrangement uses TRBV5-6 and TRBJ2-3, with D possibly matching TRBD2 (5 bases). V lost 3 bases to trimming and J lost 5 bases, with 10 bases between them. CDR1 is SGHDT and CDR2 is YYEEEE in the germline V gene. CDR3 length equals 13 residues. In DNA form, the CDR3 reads TGTGCCAGCAGCTCGGGATCAAAAGATACGCAGTATTTT. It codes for CASSSGSKDTQYF.

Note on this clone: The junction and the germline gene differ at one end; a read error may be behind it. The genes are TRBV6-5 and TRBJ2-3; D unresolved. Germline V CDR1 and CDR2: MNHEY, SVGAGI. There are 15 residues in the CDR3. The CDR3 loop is CAGRGARGSTDTQYF. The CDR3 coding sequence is TGTGCCGGCAGAGGAGCGAGAGGATCAACAGATACGCAGTATTTT.

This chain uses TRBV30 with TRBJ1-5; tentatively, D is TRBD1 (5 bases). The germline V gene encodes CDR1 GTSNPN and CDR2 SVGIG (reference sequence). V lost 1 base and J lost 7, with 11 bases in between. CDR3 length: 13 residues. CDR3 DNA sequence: TGTGCCTGGAGTGAAGGGGTTCGGCAGCCCCAGCATTTT. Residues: CAWSEGVRQPQHF.

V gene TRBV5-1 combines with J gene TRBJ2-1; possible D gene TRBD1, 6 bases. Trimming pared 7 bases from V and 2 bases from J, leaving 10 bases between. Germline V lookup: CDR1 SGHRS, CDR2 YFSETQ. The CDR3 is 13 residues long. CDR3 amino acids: CASSAGAYNEQFF. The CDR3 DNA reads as TGCGCCAGCTCGGCAGGGGCCTACAATGAGCAGTTCTTC. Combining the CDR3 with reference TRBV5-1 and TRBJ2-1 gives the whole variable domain KAGVTQTPRYLIKTRGQQVTLSCSPISGHRSVSWYQQTPGQGLQFLFEYFSETQRNKGNFPGRFSGRQFSNSRSEMNVSTLELGDSALYLCASSAGAYNEQFFGPGTRLTVL.

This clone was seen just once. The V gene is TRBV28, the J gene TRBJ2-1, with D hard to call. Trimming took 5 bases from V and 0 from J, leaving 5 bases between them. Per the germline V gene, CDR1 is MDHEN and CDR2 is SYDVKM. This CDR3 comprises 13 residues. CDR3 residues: CASSLSSYNEQFF. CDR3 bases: TGTGCCAGCAGTCTGAGCTCCTACAATGAGCAGTTCTTC.

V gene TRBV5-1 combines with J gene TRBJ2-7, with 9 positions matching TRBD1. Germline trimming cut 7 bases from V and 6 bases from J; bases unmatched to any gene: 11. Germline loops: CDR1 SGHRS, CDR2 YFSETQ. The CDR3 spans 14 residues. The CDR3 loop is CASHSGQGGSEQYF. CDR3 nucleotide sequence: TGCGCCAGCCATTCGGGACAGGGCGGGAGCGAGCAGTACTTC.

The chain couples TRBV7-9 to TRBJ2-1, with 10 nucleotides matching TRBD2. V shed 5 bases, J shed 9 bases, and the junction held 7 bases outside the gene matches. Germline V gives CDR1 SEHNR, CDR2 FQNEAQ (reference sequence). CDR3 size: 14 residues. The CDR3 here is CASSTAGGPVEQFF. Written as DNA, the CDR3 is TGTGCCAGCAGCACAGCGGGAGGGCCAGTTGAGCAGTTCTTC. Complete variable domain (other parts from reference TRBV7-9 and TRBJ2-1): DTGVSQNPRHKITKRGQNVTFRCDPISEHNRLYWYRQTLGQGPEFLTYFQNEAQLEKSRLLSDRFSAERPKGSFSTLEIQRTEQGDSAMYLCASSTAGGPVEQFFGPGTRLTVL.

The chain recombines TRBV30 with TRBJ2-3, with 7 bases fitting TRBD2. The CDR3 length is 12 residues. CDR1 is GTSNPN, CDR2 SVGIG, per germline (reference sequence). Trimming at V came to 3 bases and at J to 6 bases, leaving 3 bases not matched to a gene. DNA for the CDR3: TGTGCCTGGAGAGTTAGCGGGGATACGCAGTATTTT. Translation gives CAWRVSGDTQYF.